One sample yielded the 5 T cell receptor beta chains listed below, sequenced in a study of CD8 T cells in Susac syndrome. With random hexamers, 0.5 to 1 ug RNA was reverse transcribed. TCRdb re-analysed the immunoSEQ multiplex PCR reads in MiXCR, keeping a single row per CDR3 protein. The table records hundreds of thousands of distinct CDR3 sequences, around nine tenths of them present only once. Material for sequencing was CD8+ T cells from PBMCs. These receptors were obtained from a human donor with multiple sclerosis.

The chain is built from TRBV7-2 and TRBJ2-5; TRBD1 or TRBD2 may be the D gene (6 bases each). In germline, CDR1 is SGHTA, CDR2 FQGNSA. V lost 2 bases and J 4 bases, leaving 14 bases between the germline ends. CDR3 length equals 15 residues. This CDR3 is CASSLRGVRRETQYF. The CDR3 DNA sequence: TGTGCCAGCAGCTTAAGGGGGGTGCGTCGAGAGACCCAGTACTTC.

The chain uses TRBV24-1 and TRBJ2-2; D unclear. V lost 0 bases and J lost 4, with 5 bases in between. This CDR3 is built from 14 residues. The V gene's germline CDR1 is KGHDR and CDR2 SFDVKD. The DNA of the CDR3 is TGTGCCACCAGTGATTTGGGCGGCACCGGGGAGCTGTTTTTT. Amino acids: CATSDLGGTGELFF.

The chain employs TRBV20-1 and TRBJ2-1; D uncertain. The CDR3 is 16 residues long. CDR1 and CDR2 (germline): DFQATT, SNEGSKA (reference sequence). Trimming took 2 bases from V and 3 from J, leaving 17 bases between them. CDR3 DNA: TGCAGTGCTAGATTAAGACTTGGCGCCTACTACAATGAGCAGTTCTTC. It codes for CSARLRLGAYYNEQFF.

This chain connects TRBV5-6 to TRBJ1-1; D is ambiguous. V dropped 2 bases and J dropped 3 bases, with 5 bases sitting between them. The CDR3 has 12 amino acids. Germline CDR1 reads SGHDT; CDR2 reads YYEEEE. CDR3: CASSFSHTEAFF. The CDR3 coding sequence is TGTGCCAGCAGCTTTTCACACACTGAAGCTTTCTTT.

V gene TRBV12-3 or TRBV12-4 combines with J gene TRBJ2-7; 7 bases agree with TRBD1. Trimming at V came to 5 bases and at J to 1 base, leaving 5 bases not matched to a gene. The CDR3 has 14 amino acids. The CDR3 sequence is CASSGGRGSYEQYF. The CDR3 coding sequence is TGTGCCAGCAGTGGCGGCAGGGGGTCCTACGAGCAGTACTTC.